This T cell receptor beta chain emerged from a study of PD-L1 blockade in urothelial cancer. Overall study: Blood samples had a median of 141,255 T cells, 75,000 to 90,000 unique TCRs, and clonality approximately 0.08.

Data came from immunoSEQ multiplex PCR; TCRdb stores just in-frame clones and leaves some out. The repertoire holds about 81,000 clones, more than 80% seen once, with roughly 0.97% in the top ten. This sample's time point: pretreatment peripheral blood. Each patient gave between 1 and 8 samples of peripheral blood mononuclear cells, which were collected pretreatment and during treatment. Trimming cost V 6 bases and J 14 bases, with 19 bases left between them. Germline V gene lookup returns CDR1 MDHEN and CDR2 SYDVKM. The CDR3 length is 13 residues. The V call is TRBV28, the J call TRBJ1-4, with D possibly matching TRBD1 (5 bases). This TCR derives from an elderly woman with urothelial cancer. This material consisted of PBMCs, taken around atezolizumab (anti-PD-L1) treatment. The CDR3 coding sequence is TGTGCCAGCAGCACAGGCCGTTTACCTTCCCTGTTTTTT. The encoded protein is CASSTGRLPSLFF.